This T cell receptor (beta chain) was sequenced during a study of blood T cell repertoires in COVID-19. Original analysis: Nucleated cell number was recorded as an estimate derived from reference gene primer amplification. Clones were read by immunoSEQ multiplex PCR, and TCRdb kept only the in-frame ones, dropping some. Clone size and V and J calls were adopted from that table, with D and trimming inferred from the DNA. The sample contains about 350,000 clones, about 89% of which appear only once. The CDR3 consists of 16 residues. The germline V gene encodes CDR1 LGHNA and CDR2 YNFKEQ. Trimming removed 2 bases at V and 1 base at J, with 12 bases between.

The sample consisted of peripheral blood. V gene TRBV4-2 combines with J gene TRBJ2-4; D is possibly TRBD1 (5 bases). The clonotype originates from a woman aged 45-60 years with COVID-19, enrolled during active disease. The CDR3 reads CASSQSVRVAKNIQYF. CDR3 bases: TGTGCCAGCAGCCAATCTGTCAGGGTTGCCAAAAACATTCAGTACTTC.